This TCR beta chain was found in a study of cytomegalovirus exposure and HLA in healthy donors. There are 17 residues in the CDR3. V was cut by 0 bases and J by 5 bases, with 18 bases left in between. Germline V gene lookup returns CDR1 SGDLS and CDR2 YYNGEE. General study findings and limits: Highly shared sequence variants in one cluster were likely a sequencing artifact. Rare TCR sequences dominated, though some public TCRs recurred in many donors.

Vbeta (60) and Jbeta (13) primers were used in the PCR. TCRdb's table, derived via immunoSEQ multiplex PCR, lists solely in-frame clones and lacks some. The data show about 100,000 clones, around 82% seen once. Turning to this clone: Its antigen is currently unknown.

V is TRBV9 and J is TRBJ1-5; D gene ambiguous. The sample was PBMCs. The clonotype originates from an older woman in good health and CMV-seronegative. As DNA, the CDR3 is TGTGCCAGCAGCGTAGTCCCACGACCAGGAATCCATCAGCCCCAGCATTTT. The encoded protein is CASSVVPRPGIHQPQHF.